A single sample gave rise to the 3 T cell receptor beta chains below, sequenced in a study of T cells in localized non-small cell lung cancer. Data came from immunoSEQ multiplex PCR; TCRdb stores just in-frame clones and leaves some out. This sample has 30,000 to 40,000 clones; 75% to 90% occur once, and the top ten carry around 6.1%. The sample in question was peripheral blood mononuclear cells, obtained before any cancer treatment. Every receptor here comes from a male donor aged 60 or older with stage II lung adenocarcinoma.

DNA for the CDR3: TGTGCCAGCAGCCTTTCCTCAGGCTACGAGCAGTACTTC. Encoded protein: CASSLSSGYEQYF. This chain links TRBV7-2 with TRBJ2-7; D ambiguous. V was shortened by 5 bases and J by 3 bases, with 11 bases between the two germline ends. Germline CDR1 is SGHTA and CDR2 is FQGNSA. This CDR3 contains 13 residues. Full variable domain (remainder filled in from reference TRBV7-2 and TRBJ2-7): GAGVSQSPSNKVTEKGKDVELRCDPISGHTALYWYRQSLGQGLEFLIYFQGNSAPDKSGLPSDRFSAERTGGSVSTLTIQRTQQEDSAVYLCASSLSSGYEQYFGPGTRLTVT.

This chain's CDR3 is CASSRDSPSNQPQHF. The DNA for the CDR3 is TGTGCCAGCAGCCGGGACTCACCTAGCAATCAGCCCCAGCATTTT. This sequence joins TRBV11-2 and TRBJ1-5; weak D call: TRBD1 (5 bases). Trimming removed 5 bases at V and 0 bases at J, with 11 bases between. CDR3 size: 15 residues. Per germline, CDR1 SGHAT and CDR2 FQNNGV.

The chain couples TRBV5-1 to TRBJ1-2; D might be TRBD1 (5 bases). The CDR3 runs to 15 residues. CDR1 SGHRS and CDR2 YFSETQ come from the germline V gene. V lost 2 bases to trimming and J lost 1 base, with 12 bases between them. Here the CDR3 reads CASSFGAAHNYGYTF. The CDR3, as DNA: TGCGCCAGCAGCTTCGGGGCCGCCCATAACTATGGCTACACCTTC.